This T cell receptor (beta chain) was sequenced in a study of OX40 agonist ivuxolimab in advanced cancers. Generated by immunoSEQ multiplex PCR, the TCRdb table keeps only in-frame clones and is missing some. The repertoire holds 75,000 to 100,000 clones, over 90% seen once, with around 0.69% in the top ten. J lost 2 bases, V lost 1 base, and 11 bases had no gene match. Per the germline V gene, CDR1 is SGHRS and CDR2 is YFSETQ. This CDR3 has 17 amino acids. Individuals having autoimmune disease history or systemic immunosuppression were not enrolled. Samples were taken at baseline and on day 1 of cycles 4 and 7.

The chain uses TRBV5-1 and TRBJ2-7; TRBD1 matches at 8 bases. The sample was CD4+ or CD8+ T cells sorted from blood, taken in a trial of the OX40 agonist ivuxolimab. This sequence was found in an adult with an advanced solid tumor such as melanoma, head and neck, liver or kidney cancer. The CDR3: CASSLLLLGTGAYEQYF. CDR3 DNA sequence: TGCGCCAGCAGCTTGTTGTTATTGGGGACAGGAGCCTACGAGCAGTACTTC.